The next 11 T cell receptor beta chains were all read from a single sample in a study of neoadjuvant nivolumab and ipilimumab in lung cancer (dated by TCRdb to about 2020). The method behind the library was the immunoSEQ multiplex PCR assay. The clones in this table, taken by TCRdb from immuneACCESS, are in-frame only. Not every clone is retained; where verified, under half of the shortfall comes from an unresolved V gene, and the cause of the rest is unknown. The sample records 25,000 to 30,000 clones, 82% of which are singletons. The top ten clonotypes cover approximately 8.4% of the sample. In light of the paper, this sample's time point label describes: at surgical resection after neoadjuvant nivolumab +/- ipilimumab. The sequenced sample was tumor tissue, obtained after neoadjuvant nivolumab, alone or with ipilimumab, at or shortly before surgery. These receptor sequences come from an adult with non-small cell lung cancer.

V usage is TRBV29-1 and J usage is TRBJ1-1, with 8 bases fitting TRBD1. Trimming at V came to 4 bases and at J to 5 bases, leaving 12 bases not matched to a gene. This CDR3 is 15 amino acids long. Looked up from germline, CDR1 is SQVTM and CDR2 is ANQGSEA. CDR3 residues: CSVVLLQGAGTEAFF. The CDR3 DNA is TGCAGCGTTGTTCTCCTGCAGGGGGCTGGGACTGAAGCTTTCTTT.

This clone is medium-sized. V usage is TRBV28 and J usage is TRBJ2-7; no reliable D call. The CDR3 extends over 12 amino acids. The V gene lost 6 bases and the J gene lost 12 bases, with 18 bases spanning the gap. Germline CDR1 reads MDHEN; CDR2 reads SYDVKM. CDR3 region: CASSADTRNPYF. CDR3 nucleotides: TGTGCCAGCAGCGCAGACACCCGTAATCCGTACTTC. Full variable domain (remainder filled in from reference TRBV28 and TRBJ2-7): DVKVTQSSRYLVKRTGEKVFLECVQDMDHENMFWYRQDPGLGLRLIYFSYDVKMKEKGDIPEGYSVSREKKERFSLILESASTNQTSMYLCASSADTRNPYFGPGTRLTVT.

Regarding this clone: An end of the junction does not agree with germline; a read error may underlie this. This chain joins TRBV7-7 and TRBJ2-7; a weak D match, TRBD2 (5 bases). The germline V gene encodes CDR1 SSHAT and CDR2 FNYEAQ (reference sequence). There are 17 residues in the CDR3. CDR3 coding DNA: TGTGCTAGCAGCTCCCCGAGAGGGCTACAGCGCCCCTACGAGCAGTACTTC. Protein product: CASSSPRGLQRPYEQYF.

The chain recombines TRBV29-1 with TRBJ2-7, with D possibly TRBD2 on 5 matching bases. Germline-derived CDR1 and CDR2 are SQVTM and ANQGSEA. This CDR3 has 16 residues. Trimming left V 0 bases short and J 4 bases short, with 19 bases between. As DNA, the CDR3 is TGCAGCGTTGAAGATCTCCGAGGCCTAGGCGGGTACGAGCAGTACTTC. It codes for CSVEDLRGLGGYEQYF.

This chain links TRBV30 with TRBJ1-5; perhaps TRBD1 as D (6 bases). This CDR3 has 12 residues. V was pared by 1 base and J by 7 bases, with 8 bases between. Germline assignment: CDR1 GTSNPN and CDR2 SVGIG (reference sequence). The CDR3 DNA reads TGTGCCTGGAGTGCAGGGGACCAGCCCCAGCATTTT. Its protein product is CAWSAGDQPQHF. The variable domain in full, completed from reference TRBV30 and TRBJ1-5, reads SQTIHQWPATLVQPVGSPLSLECTVEGTSNPNLYWYRQAAGRGLQLLFYSVGIGQISSEVPQNLSASRPQDRQFILSSKKLLLSDSGFYLCAWSAGDQPQHFGDGTRLSIL.

The chain has TRBV11-2 and TRBJ2-3, with D possibly being TRBD1 (5 bases). V lost 6 bases and J 5 bases, leaving 9 bases between the germline ends. The CDR3 sequence is 12 residues long. CDR1 is SGHAT, CDR2 FQNNGV, per germline. CDR3 bases: TGTGCCAGCAGGCCTACAGGAGATACGCAGTATTTT. Protein: CASRPTGDTQYF.

The chain couples TRBV7-2 to TRBJ1-1; no clear D gene. V lost 5 bases, J lost 3 bases, and 10 bases lay in between. CDR1 SGHTA and CDR2 FQGNSA come from the germline V gene. This CDR3 has 13 amino acids. The CDR3 loop reads CASSSQGYTEAFF. For the CDR3, the DNA is TGTGCCAGCAGCAGCCAAGGATACACTGAAGCTTTCTTT.

The chain links TRBV10-3 to TRBJ2-7, with D perhaps assigned TRBD1 or TRBD2 (5 bases each). V was shortened by 7 bases and J by 4 bases, with 14 bases between the two germline ends. CDR3 length: 13 residues. Germline V gene lookup returns CDR1 ENHRY and CDR2 SYGVKD. CDR3: CAINPAREYEQYF. The CDR3 nucleotides are TGTGCCATCAATCCCGCCAGGGAGTACGAGCAGTACTTC.

The chain is built from TRBV21-1 and TRBJ1-1; the tabulated D call, TRBD1, remains unverified against the DNA. TRBV21-1 is flagged as a pseudogene. The CDR3 loop spans 17 amino acids. This CDR3 reads CASSKAQGDRGHTEAFF. CDR3 in DNA: TGTGCCAGCAGCAAAGCGCAGGGGGACAGGGGGCACACTGAAGCTTTCTTT.

This chain links TRBV7-2 with TRBJ2-5; 7 positions match TRBD2. The CDR3 length is 15 residues. V lost 1 base and J lost 0; bases outside the gene matches: 2. Germline V gives CDR1 SGHTA, CDR2 FQGNSA. The CDR3 loop is CASSLETSDQETQYF. CDR3 DNA sequence: TGTGCCAGCAGCTTAGAAACTAGCGACCAAGAGACCCAGTACTTC.

The chain has TRBV10-2 and TRBJ2-7, with D perhaps TRBD1 (7 bases). V shed 0 bases and J shed 8 bases, with 14 bases lying between them. The germline CDR1 and CDR2 sequences are WSHSY and SAAADI. The CDR3 runs 14 residues. Here the CDR3 DNA reads TGCGCCAGCAGTGAGTCCAGGGGGACTCGTAAGCAGTACTTC. This sequence encodes CASSESRGTRKQYF.